These T cell receptor beta chains were read from a single sample in a study of T cell changes during pregnancy in multiple sclerosis. TCRdb's copy holds only in-frame clones and misses some; the assay was immunoSEQ multiplex PCR. The sample records just over 60,000 clones, about 92% being singletons. The material was peripheral blood, obtained in the second trimester of pregnancy. All receptors derive from a female donor in good health, enrolled as a control in a pregnancy study. Both conserved end residues are part of each CDR3. The D gene is left open where the match is weak. The listing skips clone size in some rows; elsewhere it reads once, few, many or a size class.

j_call	clone_size	d_call	cdr3_length	v_call	cdr3_nt	cdr3_aa
TRBJ2-1	NA	TRBD1	13	TRBV2	TGTGCCAGCAGTTTGGACAGGAACAATGAGCAGTTCTTC	CASSLDRNNEQFF
TRBJ2-7	NA	NA	15	TRBV6-5	TGTGCCAGCAGTTACTCGGGCGGGGCGACTTCCGAGCAGTACTTC	CASSYSGGATSEQYF
TRBJ2-1	NA	NA	16	TRBV6-4	TGTGCCAGCAGTGAAGTTTGGAAAAGCGGTAAGAATGAGCAGTTCTTC	CASSEVWKSGKNEQFF
TRBJ2-7	NA	TRBD2	15	TRBV7-9	TGTGCCAGCAGCCTGCGGAGACTAGCGGGGGGCGAGCAGTACTTC	CASSLRRLAGGEQYF
TRBJ2-2	NA	NA	14	TRBV30	TGTGCCTGGAGTGTGGATTTTAGCCGCGGGGAGCTGTTTTTT	CAWSVDFSRGELFF
TRBJ1-1	NA	TRBD1	14	TRBV10-3	TGTGCCTCCGGCCGGGACAGGGGAAACACTGAAGCTTTCTTT	CASGRDRGNTEAFF
TRBJ2-7	NA	TRBD2	15	TRBV2	TGTGCCAGCAGTTACTCGACTAGCGGGGGTTACGAGCAGTACTTC	CASSYSTSGGYEQYF
TRBJ1-1	NA	NA	14	TRBV19	TGTGCCAGTAGTAAGTCAGTCATGAACACTGAAGCTTTCTTT	CASSKSVMNTEAFF
TRBJ2-1	NA	TRBD1	15	TRBV9	TGTGCCAGCAGCGTAGAGGGGGCCTCCTACAATGAGCAGTTCTTC	CASSVEGASYNEQFF
TRBJ1-1	NA	TRBD1	19	TRBV7-2	TGTGCCAGCACCTTTGGCCCCGGACAGGGGGGATACGTGAACACTGAAGCTTTCTTT	CASTFGPGQGGYVNTEAFF
TRBJ1-3	once	NA	15	TRBV5-8	TGTGCCAGCAGCCCCCAGGGAGGATATCGAGACACCATATATTTT	CASSPQGGYRDTIYF
TRBJ2-2	NA	TRBD2	18	TRBV28	TGTGCCAGCAGTCTCTACTTCGGACTAGCGGGAGAAACCGGGGAGCTGTTTTTT	CASSLYFGLAGETGELFF
TRBJ1-1	NA	TRBD1	14	TRBV11-1	TGTGCCAGCAGCTGGGACAGGGTCCGCACTGAAGCTTTCTTT	CASSWDRVRTEAFF
TRBJ2-7	NA	TRBD2	17	TRBV18	TGTGCCAGCTCACCAAGTTCTGGGGCTGGACTAGACGACGAGCAGTACTTC	CASSPSSGAGLDDEQYF
TRBJ2-7	NA	TRBD2	19	TRBV11-2	TGTGCCAGCAGCTATAACGTCGTATCGGGGGGGTTAAGCTCCTACGAGCAGTACTTC	CASSYNVVSGGLSSYEQYF
TRBJ1-5	NA	TRBD1	15	TRBV19	TGTGCCAGTACGGGGACAGGGGAGAGGAATCAGCCCCAGCATTTT	CASTGTGERNQPQHF
TRBJ2-3	NA	NA	13	TRBV2	TGTGCCAGCACCGGAGGGGGGGCTAATACGCAGTATTTT	CASTGGGANTQYF
TRBJ2-2	NA	TRBD1	17	TRBV7-9	TGTGCCAGCAACGGGGAGCCGGGACAGGGGAGCACCGGGGAGCTGTTTTTT	CASNGEPGQGSTGELFF
TRBJ1-2	NA	NA	13	TRBV28	TGTGCCAGCAGATCCGGGACTGTAAATGGCTACACCTTC	CASRSGTVNGYTF
TRBJ2-7	NA	NA	14	TRBV7-9	TGTGCCAGCAGCTCCCTAGTGGCCGCGTACGAGCAGTACTTC	CASSSLVAAYEQYF
TRBJ2-1	once	TRBD2	13	TRBV7-2	TGTGCCAGCAGGGAGCAGGGCGGGAGTGAGCAGTTCTTC	CASREQGGSEQFF
TRBJ2-7	NA	TRBD1	15	TRBV6-5	TGTGCCAGCAGCCGACCGGGACAGGCCCTCTACGAGCAGTACTTC	CASSRPGQALYEQYF
TRBJ2-1	once	TRBD2	15	TRBV6-5	TGTGCCAGCAGACAGACTAGCGGGAGGATAAATGAGCAGTTCTTC	CASRQTSGRINEQFF
TRBJ2-1	NA	TRBD2	16	TRBV6-6	TGTGCCAGCAGTTACCCGCTTAGCGGGAGAATGGGTGAGCAGTTCTTC	CASSYPLSGRMGEQFF
TRBJ2-5	NA	NA	14	TRBV7-9	TGTGCCAGCAGCCTAACAGGAGGGGCAGAGACCCAGTACTTC	CASSLTGGAETQYF
TRBJ1-1	NA	NA	14	TRBV7-8	TGTGCCAGCAGCCTAGTGGGGGGAGGATCTGAAGCTTTCTTT	CASSLVGGGSEAFF
TRBJ1-2	NA	NA	15	TRBV5-1	TGCGCCAGCAGCTTGAACTGGGACACAACCTATGGCTACACCTTC	CASSLNWDTTYGYTF
TRBJ2-5	NA	TRBD2	16	TRBV5-1	TGCGCCAGCAGCCCTGTGCTAGCGGGGGAGAAGGAGACCCAGTACTTC	CASSPVLAGEKETQYF
TRBJ2-2	NA	TRBD1	16	TRBV5-1	TGCGCCAGCAGCTCAAAGGAGGGGACAGGCACCGGGGAGCTGTTTTTT	CASSSKEGTGTGELFF
TRBJ2-7	once	NA	14	TRBV5-4	TGTGCCAGCAGCATGACAGGCGTCTCCTACGAGCAGTACTTC	CASSMTGVSYEQYF
TRBJ2-7	NA	NA	15	TRBV9	TGTGCCAGCAGCGTAGCGGCGGGGGCCTCCTACGAGCAGTACTTC	CASSVAAGASYEQYF
TRBJ2-1	NA	TRBD1	15	TRBV9	TGTGCCAGCAGCGTCCGGGACAGGGCCTACAATGAGCAGTTCTTC	CASSVRDRAYNEQFF
TRBJ2-5	NA	NA	14	TRBV6-5	TGTGCCAGCAGTTACTGGGGGACACAAGAGACCCAGTACTTC	CASSYWGTQETQYF
TRBJ1-4	NA	NA	14	TRBV27	TGTGCCAGCAGTGCCGGGAGCTCTCATGAAAAACTGTTTTTT	CASSAGSSHEKLFF
TRBJ2-5	NA	NA	11	TRBV20-1	TGCAGTGCTAGAGACGTAGCGACCCAGTACTTC	CSARDVATQYF
TRBJ1-4	NA	NA	15	TRBV6-6	TGTGCCAGCACAGGGGCTATATCAACTAATGAAAAACTGTTTTTT	CASTGAISTNEKLFF